The clone carrying this T cell receptor (beta chain) has just a few counts. Its antigen remains unknown. This sample is part of a study of CD8 T cells in ankylosing spondylitis. Libraries of TCR beta came from quantitative 5'-RACE with molecular barcodes. TCRdb recomputed calls from the 5' RACE reads with MiXCR, one row per CDR3 protein. Counted here are roughly 150,000 distinct CDR3 sequences, 9.8% occurring once; the ten biggest clones make up approximately 16%. Germline CDR1 is LNHDA and CDR2 is SQIVND (reference sequence). CDR3 size: 15 residues. V was pared by 5 bases and J by 8 bases, with 8 bases of the junction left unmatched. Overall study results and limits: Disease-associated clones were reportedly significantly overrepresented in matched ankylosing spondylitis synovial fluid. Seemingly characteristic of ankylosing spondylitis blood was a TCR beta motif consisting of about 8 highly homologous variants.

This chain joins TRBV19 and TRBJ2-1, with 11 bases identical to TRBD2. The sequencing sample was made of blood, either unsorted or a sorted T cell fraction (not recorded which). The clonotype was recovered from a female donor with ankylosing spondylitis or in good health (not recorded which). The CDR3 loop reads CASSPGTSGVDEQFF. The CDR3 DNA reads TGTGCCAGTAGTCCCGGGACTAGCGGAGTCGATGAGCAGTTCTTC.